This T cell receptor beta chain stems from a study of Graves' ophthalmopathy and Graves' hyperthyroidism. For the study at large: The study drew peripheral blood at initial diagnosis, before any treatment.

This clonotype was observed a handful of times. CAS ≥3, NOSPECS ≥4, moderate-to-severe activity and duration under 3 months marked donors with ophthalmopathy. PBMCs stemmed from around 10 ml of fresh peripheral blood. This CDR3 has 14 residues. CDR1 and CDR2 from the germline V gene are SNHLY and FYNNEI. V shed 6 bases and J 1 base; nucleotides not matched to a gene: 6. Amplified material comprised TCR beta CDR3 regions derived from RNA transcripts. The first-round RT-PCR employed HTBI primers together with the Qiagen OneStep RT-PCR kit. A multiplex PCR was then performed as the second round. TCRdb redid the calling of the multiplex PCR reads with MiXCR, one entry per CDR3 protein. The sample comprises 650,000 to 900,000 distinct CDR3 sequences, around 40% of which are singletons, and 40% to 55% rests with the top ten.

J is TRBJ2-7 and V is TRBV2; 7 bases are shared with TRBD1. The specimen was peripheral blood. The TCR sequence derives from an adult man with Graves' ophthalmopathy. DNA for the CDR3: TGTGCCAGCAGCATCAGGGGGAGTTCCTACGAGCAGTACTTC. Residues: CASSIRGSSYEQYF. Looking up the rest from reference TRBV2 and TRBJ2-7 gives the full variable domain: EPEVTQTPSHQVTQMGQEVILRCVPISNHLYFYWYRQILGQKVEFLVSFYNNEISEKSEIFDDQFSVERPDGSNFTLKIRSTKLEDSAMYFCASSIRGSSYEQYFGPGTRLTVT.